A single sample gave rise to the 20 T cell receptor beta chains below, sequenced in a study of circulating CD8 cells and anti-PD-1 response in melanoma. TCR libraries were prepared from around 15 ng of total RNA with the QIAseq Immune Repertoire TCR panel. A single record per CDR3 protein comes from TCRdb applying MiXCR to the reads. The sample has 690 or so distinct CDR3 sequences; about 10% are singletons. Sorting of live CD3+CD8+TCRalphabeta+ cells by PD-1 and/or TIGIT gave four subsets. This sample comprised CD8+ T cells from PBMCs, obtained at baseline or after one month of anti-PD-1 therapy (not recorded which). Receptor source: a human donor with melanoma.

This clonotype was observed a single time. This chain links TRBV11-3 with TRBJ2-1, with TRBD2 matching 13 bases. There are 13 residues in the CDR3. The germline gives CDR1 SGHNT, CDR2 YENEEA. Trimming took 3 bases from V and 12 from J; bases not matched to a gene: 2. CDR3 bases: TGTGCCAGCAGCTTCGGACTAGCGGGGGCGCAGTTCTTC. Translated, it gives CASSFGLAGAQFF.

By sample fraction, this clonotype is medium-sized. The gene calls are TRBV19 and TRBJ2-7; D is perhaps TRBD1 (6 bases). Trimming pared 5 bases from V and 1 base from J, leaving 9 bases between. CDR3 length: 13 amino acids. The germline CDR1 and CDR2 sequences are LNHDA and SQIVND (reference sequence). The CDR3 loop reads CASSWTVSYEQYF. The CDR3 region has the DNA TGTGCCAGTAGTTGGACAGTATCCTACGAGCAGTACTTC.

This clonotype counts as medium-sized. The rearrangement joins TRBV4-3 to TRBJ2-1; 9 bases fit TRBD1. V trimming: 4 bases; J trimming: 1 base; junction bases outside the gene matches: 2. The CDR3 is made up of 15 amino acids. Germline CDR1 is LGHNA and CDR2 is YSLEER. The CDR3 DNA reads TGCGCCAGCAGCCTAGGACAGGGGTCCTACAATGAGCAGTTCTTC. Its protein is CASSLGQGSYNEQFF.

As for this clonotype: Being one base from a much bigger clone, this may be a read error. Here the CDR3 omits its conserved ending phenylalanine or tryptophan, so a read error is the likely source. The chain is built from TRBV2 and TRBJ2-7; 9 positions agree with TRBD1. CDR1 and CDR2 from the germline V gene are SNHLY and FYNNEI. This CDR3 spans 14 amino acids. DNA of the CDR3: TGTGCCAGCAGCGGACAGGGGACGGCCTACAAGCAGTACCTC. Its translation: CASSGQGTAYKQYL.

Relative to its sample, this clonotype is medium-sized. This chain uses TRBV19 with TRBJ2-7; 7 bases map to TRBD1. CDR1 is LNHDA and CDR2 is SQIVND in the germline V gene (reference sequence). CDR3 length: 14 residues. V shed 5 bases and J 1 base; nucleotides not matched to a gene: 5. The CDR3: CASSRTGFSYEQYF. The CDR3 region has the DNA TGTGCCAGTAGTCGGACAGGCTTTTCCTACGAGCAGTACTTC.

The CDR3 loop is CASSHPRNNEQFF. CDR3 in DNA: TGTGCCAGCAGCCACCCACGGAACAATGAGCAGTTCTTC. The V call is TRBV3-1, the J call TRBJ2-1; D call uncertain. From germline, CDR1 is LGHDT and CDR2 YNNKEL (reference sequence). The CDR3 has 13 amino acids. V was shortened by 3 bases and J by 5 bases, with 8 bases between the two germline ends.

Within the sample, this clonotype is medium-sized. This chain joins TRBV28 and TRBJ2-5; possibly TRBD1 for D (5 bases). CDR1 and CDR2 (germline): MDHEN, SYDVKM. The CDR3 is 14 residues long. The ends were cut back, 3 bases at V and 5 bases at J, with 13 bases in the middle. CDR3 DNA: TGTGCCAGCAGTTTTACAGGTTTAATGGAGACCCAGTACTTC. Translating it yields CASSFTGLMETQYF.

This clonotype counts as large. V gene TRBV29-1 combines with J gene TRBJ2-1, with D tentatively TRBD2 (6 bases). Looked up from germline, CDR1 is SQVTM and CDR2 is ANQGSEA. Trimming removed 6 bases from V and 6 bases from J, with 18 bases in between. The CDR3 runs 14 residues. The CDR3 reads CSVLGAGEGNEQFF. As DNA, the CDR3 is TGCAGCGTACTTGGAGCGGGTGAAGGCAATGAGCAGTTCTTC.

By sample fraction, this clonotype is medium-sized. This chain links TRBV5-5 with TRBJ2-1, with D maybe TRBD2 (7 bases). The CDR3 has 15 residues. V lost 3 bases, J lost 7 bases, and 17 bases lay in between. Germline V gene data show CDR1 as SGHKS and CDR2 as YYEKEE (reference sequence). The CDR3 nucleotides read TGTGCCAGCAGCTCGGGGGGCGGATTGAGGAATGAGCAGTTCTTC. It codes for CASSSGGGLRNEQFF.

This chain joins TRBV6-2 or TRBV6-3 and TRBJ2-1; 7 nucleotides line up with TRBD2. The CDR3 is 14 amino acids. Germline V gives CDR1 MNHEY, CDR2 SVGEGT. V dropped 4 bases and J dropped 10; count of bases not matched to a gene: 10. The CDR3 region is CASSWGVAGVEQFF. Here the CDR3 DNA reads TGTGCCAGCAGTTGGGGGGTAGCGGGTGTGGAGCAGTTCTTC.

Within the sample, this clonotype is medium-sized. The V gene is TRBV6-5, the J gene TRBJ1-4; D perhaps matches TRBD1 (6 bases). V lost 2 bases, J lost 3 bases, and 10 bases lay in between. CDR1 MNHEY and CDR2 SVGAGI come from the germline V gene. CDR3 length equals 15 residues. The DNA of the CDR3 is TGTGCCAGCAGTTACCAGGGGTTGGCTAATGAAAAACTGTTTTTT. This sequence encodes CASSYQGLANEKLFF.

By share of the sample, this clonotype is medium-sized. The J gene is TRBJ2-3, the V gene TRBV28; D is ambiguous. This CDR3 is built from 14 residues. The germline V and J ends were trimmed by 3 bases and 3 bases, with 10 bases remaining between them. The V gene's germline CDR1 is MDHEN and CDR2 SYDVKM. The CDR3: CASSFLLGTDTQYF. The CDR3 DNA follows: TGTGCCAGCAGTTTTCTGTTGGGGACAGATACGCAGTATTTT.

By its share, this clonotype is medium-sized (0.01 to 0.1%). The CDR3 bases are TGTGCCAGCAGTAGAGAGGGCGGGTCTGCTTACAATGAGCAGTTCTTC. Translating gives CASSREGGSAYNEQFF. The J gene is TRBJ2-1, the V gene TRBV6-5; D may be TRBD2 (5 bases). The ends were cut back, 5 bases at V and 4 bases at J, with 18 bases in the middle. Germline CDR1 and CDR2: MNHEY and SVGAGI. The CDR3 consists of 16 residues.

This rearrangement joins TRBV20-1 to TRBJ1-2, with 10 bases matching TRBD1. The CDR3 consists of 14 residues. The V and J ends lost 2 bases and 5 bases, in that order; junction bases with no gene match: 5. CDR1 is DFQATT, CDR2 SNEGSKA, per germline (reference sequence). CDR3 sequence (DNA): TGCAGTGCTAGACTGACAGGGGGCCGGTATGGCTACACCTTC. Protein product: CSARLTGGRYGYTF.

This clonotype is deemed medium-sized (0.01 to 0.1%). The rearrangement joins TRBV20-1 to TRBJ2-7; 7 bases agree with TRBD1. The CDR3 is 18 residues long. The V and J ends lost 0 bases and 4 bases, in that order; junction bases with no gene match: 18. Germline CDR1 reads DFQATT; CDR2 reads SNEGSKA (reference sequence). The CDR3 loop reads CSARDPSGRGYMMYEQYF. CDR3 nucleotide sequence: TGCAGTGCTAGAGACCCCTCTGGCAGGGGGTACATGATGTACGAGCAGTACTTC.

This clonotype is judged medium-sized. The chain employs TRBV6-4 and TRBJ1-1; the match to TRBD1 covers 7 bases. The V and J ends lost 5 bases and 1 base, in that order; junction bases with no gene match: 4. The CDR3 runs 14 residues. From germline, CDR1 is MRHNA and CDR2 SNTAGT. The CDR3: CASSPKGANTEAFF. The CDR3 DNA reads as TGTGCCAGCAGTCCAAAGGGGGCGAACACTGAAGCTTTCTTT.

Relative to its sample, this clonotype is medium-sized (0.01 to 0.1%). The CDR3 reads CASSHDTGSAGELFF. In DNA, the CDR3 is TGTGCCAGCAGCCACGACACAGGGAGTGCCGGGGAGCTGTTTTTT. The rearrangement joins TRBV7-2 to TRBJ2-2, with a weak D call TRBD1 (6 bases). The CDR3 runs 15 residues. Trimming pared 5 bases from V and 6 bases from J, leaving 16 bases between. Looked up from germline, CDR1 is SGHTA and CDR2 is FQGNSA.

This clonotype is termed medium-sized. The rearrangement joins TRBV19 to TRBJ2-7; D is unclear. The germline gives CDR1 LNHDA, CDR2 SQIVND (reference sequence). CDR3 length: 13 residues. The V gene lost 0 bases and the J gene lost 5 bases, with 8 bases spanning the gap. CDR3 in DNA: TGTGCCAGTAGTATAGATTCGGCCGACGAGCAGTACTTC. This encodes CASSIDSADEQYF.

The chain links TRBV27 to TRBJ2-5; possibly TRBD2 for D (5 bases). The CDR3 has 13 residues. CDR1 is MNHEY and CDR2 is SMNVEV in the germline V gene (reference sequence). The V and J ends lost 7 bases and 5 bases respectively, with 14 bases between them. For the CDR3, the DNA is TGTGCCAGCAAACTAGGGATGGGGGAGACCCAGTACTTC. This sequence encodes CASKLGMGETQYF.

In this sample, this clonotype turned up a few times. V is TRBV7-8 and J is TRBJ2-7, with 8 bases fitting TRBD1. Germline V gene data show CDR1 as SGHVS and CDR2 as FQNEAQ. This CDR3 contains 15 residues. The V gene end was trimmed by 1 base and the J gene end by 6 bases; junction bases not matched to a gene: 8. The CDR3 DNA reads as TGTGCCAGCAGCTTAGATGGAGGCAGGGGGCGCGAGCAGTACTTC. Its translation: CASSLDGGRGREQYF. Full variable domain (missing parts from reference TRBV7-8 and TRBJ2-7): GAGVSQSPRYKVAKRGQDVALRCDPISGHVSLFWYQQALGQGPEFLTYFQNEAQLDKSGLPSDRFFAERPEGSVSTLKIQRTQQEDSAVYLCASSLDGGRGREQYFGPGTRLTVT.